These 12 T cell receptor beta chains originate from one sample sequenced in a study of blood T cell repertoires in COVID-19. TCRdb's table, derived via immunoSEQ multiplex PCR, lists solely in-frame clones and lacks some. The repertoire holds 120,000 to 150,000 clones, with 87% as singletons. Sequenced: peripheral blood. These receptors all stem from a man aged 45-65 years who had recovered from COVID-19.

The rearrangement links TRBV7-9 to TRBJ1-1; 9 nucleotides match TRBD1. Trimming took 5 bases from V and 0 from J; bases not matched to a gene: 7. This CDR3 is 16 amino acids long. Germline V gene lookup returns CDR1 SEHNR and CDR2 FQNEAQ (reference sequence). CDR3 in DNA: TGTGCCAGCAGCCCACATAGGACAGGGGTGAACACTGAAGCTTTCTTT. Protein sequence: CASSPHRTGVNTEAFF. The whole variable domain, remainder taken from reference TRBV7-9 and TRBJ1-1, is DTGVSQNPRHKITKRGQNVTFRCDPISEHNRLYWYRQTLGQGPEFLTYFQNEAQLEKSRLLSDRFSAERPKGSFSTLEIQRTEQGDSAMYLCASSPHRTGVNTEAFFGQGTRLTVV.

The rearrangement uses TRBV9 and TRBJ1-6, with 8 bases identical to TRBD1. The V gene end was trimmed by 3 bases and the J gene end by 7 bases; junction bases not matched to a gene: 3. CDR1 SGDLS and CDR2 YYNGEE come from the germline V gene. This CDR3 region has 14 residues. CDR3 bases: TGTGCCAGCAGCGCGACAGGGGCAAATTCACCCCTCCACTTT. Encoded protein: CASSATGANSPLHF.

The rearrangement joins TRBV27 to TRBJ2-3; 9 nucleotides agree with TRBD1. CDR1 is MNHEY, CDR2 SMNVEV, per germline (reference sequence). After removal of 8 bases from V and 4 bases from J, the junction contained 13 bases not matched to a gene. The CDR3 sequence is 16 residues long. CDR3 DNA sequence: TGTGCCAGCGCGACCTGGACAGGGGCAAACTCAGATACGCAGTATTTT. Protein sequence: CASATWTGANSDTQYF.

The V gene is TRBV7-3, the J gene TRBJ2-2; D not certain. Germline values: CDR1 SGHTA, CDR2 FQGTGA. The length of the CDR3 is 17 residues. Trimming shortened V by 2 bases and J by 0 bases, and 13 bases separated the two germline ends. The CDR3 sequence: CASSLFSLAANTGELFF. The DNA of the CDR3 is TGTGCCAGCAGCTTATTTTCCTTGGCAGCGAACACCGGGGAGCTGTTTTTT.

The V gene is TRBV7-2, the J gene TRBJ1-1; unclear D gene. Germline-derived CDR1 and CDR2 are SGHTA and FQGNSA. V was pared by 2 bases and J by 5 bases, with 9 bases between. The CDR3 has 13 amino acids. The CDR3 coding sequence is TGTGCCAGCAGCTTAAGTACGGGAACTGAAGCTTTCTTT. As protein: CASSLSTGTEAFF.

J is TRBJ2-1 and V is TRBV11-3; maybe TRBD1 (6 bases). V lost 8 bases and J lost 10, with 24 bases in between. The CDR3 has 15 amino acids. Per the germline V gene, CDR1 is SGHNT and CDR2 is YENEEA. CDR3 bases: TGTGCCAGCGGCAACCGGGACAATGTAAGGGAGGAGCAGTTCTTC. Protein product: CASGNRDNVREEQFF.

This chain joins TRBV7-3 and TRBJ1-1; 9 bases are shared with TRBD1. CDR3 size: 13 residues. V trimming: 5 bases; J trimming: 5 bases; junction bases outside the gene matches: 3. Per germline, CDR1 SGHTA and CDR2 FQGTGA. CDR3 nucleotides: TGTGCCAGCAGCGCGGACAGGGGTACTGAAGCTTTCTTT. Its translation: CASSADRGTEAFF.

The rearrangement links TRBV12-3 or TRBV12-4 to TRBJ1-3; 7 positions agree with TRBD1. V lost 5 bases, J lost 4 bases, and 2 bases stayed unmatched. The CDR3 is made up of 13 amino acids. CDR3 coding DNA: TGTGCCAGCAGTCTGGGACAGGGAAACACCATATATTTT. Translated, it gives CASSLGQGNTIYF.

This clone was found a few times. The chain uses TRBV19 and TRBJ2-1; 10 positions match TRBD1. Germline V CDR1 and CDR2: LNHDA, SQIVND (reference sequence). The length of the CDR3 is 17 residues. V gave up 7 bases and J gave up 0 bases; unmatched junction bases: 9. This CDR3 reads CASNNGDRGSSYNEQFF. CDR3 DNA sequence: TGTGCCAGTAATAACGGGGACAGGGGAAGCTCCTACAATGAGCAGTTCTTC.

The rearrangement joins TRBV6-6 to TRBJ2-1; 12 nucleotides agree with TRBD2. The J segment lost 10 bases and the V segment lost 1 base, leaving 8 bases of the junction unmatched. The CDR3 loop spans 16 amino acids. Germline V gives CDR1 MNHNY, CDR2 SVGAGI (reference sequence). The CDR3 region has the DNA TGTGCCAGCAGTTACTTGGGACTAGCGGGTTCTGGGGAGCAGTTCTTC. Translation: CASSYLGLAGSGEQFF.

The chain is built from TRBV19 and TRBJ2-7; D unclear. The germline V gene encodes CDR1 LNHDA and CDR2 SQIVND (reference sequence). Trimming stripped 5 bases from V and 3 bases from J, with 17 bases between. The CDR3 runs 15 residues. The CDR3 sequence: CASSVGTILDYEQYF. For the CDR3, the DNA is TGTGCCAGTAGTGTGGGCACCATACTGGACTACGAGCAGTACTTC.

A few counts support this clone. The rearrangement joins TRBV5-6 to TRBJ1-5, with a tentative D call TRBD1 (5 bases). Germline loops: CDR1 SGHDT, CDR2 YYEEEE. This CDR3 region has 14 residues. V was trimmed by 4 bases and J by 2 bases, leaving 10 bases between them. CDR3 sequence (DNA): TGTGCCAGCAGCCCACGCAGGGGCAATCAGCCCCAGCATTTT. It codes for CASSPRRGNQPQHF.